This TCR beta chain derives from a study of beta chain features in type 1 diabetes. Study-wide results and limits: All four CD4+ subsets of Type 1 diabetes patients contained TCRB CDR3s that were moderately but significantly shorter.

Reverse transcribing all isolated RNA meant expressed TCRB transcripts were sequenced. Profiling relied on immunoSEQ multiplex PCR, and the TCRdb table lists in-frame clones only, not all of them. The sample has 150,000 to 200,000 clones; 9% to 10% are singletons. Germline loops: CDR1 GTSNPN, CDR2 SVGIG (reference sequence). V trimming: 5 bases; J trimming: 6 bases; junction bases outside the gene matches: 6. The CDR3 is 13 amino acids. This clone was seen a few times. What it recognizes is unknown. The V and J genes are TRBV30 and TRBJ2-3, with TRBD1 matching 9 bases. This clonotype was obtained from a young woman with type 1 diabetes. Sequencing input: central memory CD4+ T cells from blood. The CDR3 bases are TGTGCCTGGGAACAGGGGGCCTCGGATACGCAGTATTTT. Residues: CAWEQGASDTQYF.